The clone carrying this T cell receptor beta chain appeared many times. TCRdb reprocessed the PCR reads using MiXCR. The table records about 62,000 clones, 4% to 5% of them present only once. This sample was taken from a study of metastatic and nonmetastatic thyroid tumors. The CDR3 consists of 14 residues. Trimming shortened V by 7 bases and J by 0 bases, and 11 bases separated the two germline ends. In germline, CDR1 is ENHRY, CDR2 SYGVKD. Every patient underwent thyroid surgery untreated. This sequence originates from a female donor with papillary thyroid cancer or a benign thyroid nodule (not recorded which). Some clones in this sample may be carry-over from other donors' samples. The material sequenced was blood. The genes are TRBV10-3 and TRBJ2-3; D unclear. The CDR3 DNA follows: TGTGCCATCAAAAACGACCATAGCACAGATACGCAGTATTTT. Its protein product is CAIKNDHSTDTQYF.